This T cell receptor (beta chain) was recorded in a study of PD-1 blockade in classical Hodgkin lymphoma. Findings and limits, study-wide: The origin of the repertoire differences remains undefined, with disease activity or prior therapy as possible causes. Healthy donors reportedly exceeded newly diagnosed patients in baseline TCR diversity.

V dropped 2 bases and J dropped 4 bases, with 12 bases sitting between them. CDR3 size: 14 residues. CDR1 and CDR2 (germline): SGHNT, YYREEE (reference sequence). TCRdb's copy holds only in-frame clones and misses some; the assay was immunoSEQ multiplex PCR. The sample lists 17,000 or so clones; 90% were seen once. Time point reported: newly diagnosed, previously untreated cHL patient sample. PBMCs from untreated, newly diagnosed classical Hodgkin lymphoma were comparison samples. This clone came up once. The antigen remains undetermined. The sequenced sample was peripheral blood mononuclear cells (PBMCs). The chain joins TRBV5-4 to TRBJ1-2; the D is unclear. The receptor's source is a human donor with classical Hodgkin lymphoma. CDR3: CASSFEGGAYGYTF. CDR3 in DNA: TGTGCCAGCAGCTTCGAGGGAGGTGCCTATGGCTACACCTTC. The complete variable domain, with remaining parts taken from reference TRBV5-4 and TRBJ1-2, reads ETGVTQSPTHLIKTRGQQVTLRCSSQSGHNTVSWYQQALGQGPQFIFQYYREEENGRGNFPPRFSGLQFPNYSSELNVNALELDDSALYLCASSFEGGAYGYTFGSGTRLTVV.